The following is a T cell receptor (beta chain) sequence with its context. Its antigen is undetermined. The data were obtained in a study of response to subunit inactivated influenza vaccine. Study outcomes and limitations: Authors suggested that a seasonal influenza vaccination recruits few new T cells each time.

The V and J ends lost 6 bases and 1 base respectively, with 11 bases between them. Germline CDR1 LGHDT, CDR2 YNNKEL (reference sequence). There are 14 residues in the CDR3. Each CDR3 protein gets one entry after TCRdb re-called the RT-PCR reads with MiXCR. The sample contains fewer than 750,000 distinct CDR3 sequences, roughly 15% of which appear only once. This clonotype was sampled from a man aged 50 to 60 who received an inactivated influenza vaccine. The sample consisted of PBMCs from blood, taken 11 to 12 days after vaccination. The rearrangement links TRBV3-1 to TRBJ2-3; D might be TRBD2 (5 bases). As DNA, the CDR3 is TGTGCCAGCAGGGCACGGGGTGGCACAGATACGCAGTATTTT. This codes for CASRARGGTDTQYF.